The TCR beta chain under discussion was sequenced for a study of CD8 T cells in Susac syndrome. cDNA came from around 0.5 to 1 ug RNA primed by random hexamers. A multiplex approach, immunoSEQ multiplex PCR, amplified TCR beta CDR3 across 54 Vbeta and 13 Jbeta. TCRdb used MiXCR to reprocess the immunoSEQ multiplex PCR reads, holding one entry per CDR3 protein. The sample has 150,000 or so distinct CDR3 sequences; about 94% are singletons. There are 18 residues in the CDR3. Deletions cut 0 bases from V and 3 bases from J, with 18 bases between. The chain combines TRBV23-1 with TRBJ2-1; D not certain. TRBV23-1 is designated an ORF whose function remains uncertain. The receptor was isolated from a human donor with multiple sclerosis. Sequenced input: CD8+ T cells from PBMCs. Written as DNA, the CDR3 is TGCGCCAGCAGTCAATCGTATCGCCTCAACTTAGACTACAATGAGCAGTTCTTC. Its translation is CASSQSYRLNLDYNEQFF.